This T cell receptor (beta chain) was captured by sequencing in a study of technical replicates of blood from several donors. Trimming took 3 bases from V and 6 from J, leaving 9 bases between them. Looked up from germline, CDR1 is LNHDA and CDR2 is SQIVND (reference sequence). The CDR3 has 12 amino acids. Sequencing was performed with immunoSEQ multiplex PCR; in TCRdb, only in-frame clones are kept and a portion is missing. The data show tens of thousands of clones, around 95% seen once. The source material was PBMCs. The rearrangement uses TRBV19 and TRBJ2-7, with D tentatively TRBD2 (6 bases). This receptor was taken from a human donor in good health. Some clones in this sample may be carry-over from other donors' samples. This CDR3 reads CASSISGGEQYF. CDR3 sequence (DNA): TGTGCCAGTAGTATTTCCGGGGGCGAGCAGTACTTC.